The clone carrying this T cell receptor beta chain was found once. Germline values: CDR1 ENHRY, CDR2 SYGVKD. Trimming pared 4 bases from V and 1 base from J, leaving 8 bases between. The CDR3 has 14 amino acids. Sequencing used immunoSEQ multiplex PCR; TCRdb keeps in-frame clones, though not all of them. The profile shows approximately 89,000 clones, approximately 83% of them singletons. This sample is part of a study of radiotherapy plus CTLA-4 blockade in lung cancer. Sequenced here: peripheral blood, sampled from a patient treated with radiotherapy plus ipilimumab. The V and J genes are TRBV10-3 and TRBJ1-5; tentatively, D is TRBD1 (5 bases). The sequence was collected from a human donor with non-small cell lung cancer that progressed on radiotherapy plus ipilimumab. The CDR3 loop reads CAISAGQSNQPQHF. DNA of the CDR3: TGTGCCATCAGTGCAGGGCAGAGCAATCAGCCCCAGCATTTT.